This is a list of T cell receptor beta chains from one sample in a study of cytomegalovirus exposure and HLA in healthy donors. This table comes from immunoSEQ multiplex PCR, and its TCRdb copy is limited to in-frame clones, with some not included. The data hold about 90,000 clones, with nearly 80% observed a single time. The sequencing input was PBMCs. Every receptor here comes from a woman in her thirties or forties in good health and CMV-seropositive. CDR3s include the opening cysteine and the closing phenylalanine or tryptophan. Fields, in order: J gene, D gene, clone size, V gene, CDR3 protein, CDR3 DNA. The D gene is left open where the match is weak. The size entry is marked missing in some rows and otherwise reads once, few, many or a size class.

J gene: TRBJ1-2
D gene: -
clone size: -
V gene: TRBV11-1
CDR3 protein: CASSLGDSAPAHTF
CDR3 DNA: TGTGCCAGCAGCTTAGGGGATAGCGCGCCAGCCCACACCTTC

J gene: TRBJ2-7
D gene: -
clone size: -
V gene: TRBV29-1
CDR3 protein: CSVNIRGYEQYF
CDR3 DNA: TGCAGCGTAAACATCAGGGGTTACGAGCAGTACTTC

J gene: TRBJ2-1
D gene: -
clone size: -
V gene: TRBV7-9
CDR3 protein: CSSSTPRQLYNEQFF
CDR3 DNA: TGTTCCAGCAGCACCCCACGACAGCTCTACAATGAGCAGTTCTTC

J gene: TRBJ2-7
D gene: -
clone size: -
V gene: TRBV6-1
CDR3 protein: CASSEETDTYEQYF
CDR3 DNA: TGTGCCAGCAGTGAAGAAACAGATACCTACGAGCAGTACTTC

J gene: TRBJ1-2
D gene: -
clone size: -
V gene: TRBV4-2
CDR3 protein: CASSQDIQGQYGYTF
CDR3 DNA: TGTGCCAGCAGCCAAGATATCCAGGGACAATATGGCTACACCTTC

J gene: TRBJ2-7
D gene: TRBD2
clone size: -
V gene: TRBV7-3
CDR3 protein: CASSLTDVGTSGPKEQYF
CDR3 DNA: TGTGCCAGCAGCTTAACTGACGTTGGGACTAGCGGTCCCAAGGAGCAGTACTTC

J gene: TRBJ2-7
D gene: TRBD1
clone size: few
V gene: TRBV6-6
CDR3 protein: CAITPLDRDYEQYF
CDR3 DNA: TGTGCAATCACCCCCCTCGACAGGGACTACGAGCAGTACTTC

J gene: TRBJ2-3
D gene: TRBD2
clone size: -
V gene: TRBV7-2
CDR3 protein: CASSLGAAGGPLDTQYF
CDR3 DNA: TGTGCCAGCAGCTTAGGGGCAGCGGGAGGGCCATTGGATACGCAGTATTTT

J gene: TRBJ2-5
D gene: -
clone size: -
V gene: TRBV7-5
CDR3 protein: CASSPGLQETQYF
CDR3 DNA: TGTGCCAGCAGCCCCGGACTTCAAGAGACCCAGTACTTC

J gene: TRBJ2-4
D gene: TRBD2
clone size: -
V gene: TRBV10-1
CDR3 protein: CASAREGAKNIQYF
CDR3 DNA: TGCGCCAGCGCGCGGGAGGGAGCCAAAAACATTCAGTACTTC

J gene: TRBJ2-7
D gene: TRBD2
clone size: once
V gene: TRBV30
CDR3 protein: CAWSERDAYEQYF
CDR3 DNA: TGTGCCTGGAGTGAGCGGGACGCCTACGAGCAGTACTTC

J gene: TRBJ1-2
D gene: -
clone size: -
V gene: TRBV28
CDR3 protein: CASSLLATGPDGYTF
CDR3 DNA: TGTGCCAGCAGTTTATTGGCAACAGGCCCGGATGGCTACACCTTC

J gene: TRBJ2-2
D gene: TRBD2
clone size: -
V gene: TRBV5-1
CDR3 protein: CATTTSGNTGELFF
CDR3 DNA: TGCGCCACCACGACTAGCGGTAACACCGGGGAGCTGTTTTTT

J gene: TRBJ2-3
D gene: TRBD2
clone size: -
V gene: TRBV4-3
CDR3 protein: CASSQDRGTSGRADTQYF
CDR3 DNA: TGCGCCAGCAGCCAAGATAGGGGGACTAGCGGGAGAGCAGATACGCAGTATTTT

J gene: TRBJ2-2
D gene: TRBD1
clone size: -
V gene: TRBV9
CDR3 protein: CASSVVTGGTGELFF
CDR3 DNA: TGTGCCAGCAGCGTAGTGACAGGGGGCACCGGGGAGCTGTTTTTT